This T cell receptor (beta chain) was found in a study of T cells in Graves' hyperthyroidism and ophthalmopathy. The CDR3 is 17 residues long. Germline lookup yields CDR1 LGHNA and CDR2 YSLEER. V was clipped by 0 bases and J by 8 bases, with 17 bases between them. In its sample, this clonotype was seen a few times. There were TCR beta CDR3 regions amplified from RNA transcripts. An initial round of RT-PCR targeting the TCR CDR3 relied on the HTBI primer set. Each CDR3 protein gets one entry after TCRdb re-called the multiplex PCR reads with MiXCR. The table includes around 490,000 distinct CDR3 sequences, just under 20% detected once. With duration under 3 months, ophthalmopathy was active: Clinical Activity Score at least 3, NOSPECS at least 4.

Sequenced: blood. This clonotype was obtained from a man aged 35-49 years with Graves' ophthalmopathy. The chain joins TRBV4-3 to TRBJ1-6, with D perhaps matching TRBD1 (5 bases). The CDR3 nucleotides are TGCGCCAGCAGCCAAGAACCGTGGGTGGGACCCGATTCACCCCTCCACTTT. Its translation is CASSQEPWVGPDSPLHF.